A selection of T cell receptor beta chains follows, all from one sample in a study of blood T cell repertoires in COVID-19. The assay was immunoSEQ multiplex PCR, and TCRdb's table has in-frame clones only and misses some. The sample lists fewer than 75,000 clones; around four fifths were seen once. The material sequenced was peripheral blood. Receptor source: a human donor in a cohort sampled during active COVID-19. Each CDR3 is given with its conserved first and last residue. Fields, in order: D gene, V gene, J gene, CDR3 length, clone size, CDR3 protein, CDR3 DNA. D genes are given only for firm matches. Not all rows give a size; the values are once, few, many and, for expanded clones, a class.

d_gene: NA
v_gene: TRBV6-6
j_gene: TRBJ2-7
len: 13
abundance: NA
CDR3aa: CASRPQGPYEQYF
CDR3nt: TGTGCCAGCAGGCCCCAGGGGCCGTACGAGCAGTACTTC

d_gene: NA
v_gene: TRBV11-3
j_gene: TRBJ1-3
len: 13
abundance: NA
CDR3aa: CASSLQGGNTIYF
CDR3nt: TGTGCCAGCAGCTTGCAGGGGGGAAACACCATATATTTT

d_gene: NA
v_gene: TRBV11-2
j_gene: TRBJ2-5
len: 14
abundance: NA
CDR3aa: CASSLDGPQETQYF
CDR3nt: TGTGCCAGCAGCTTAGATGGGCCCCAAGAGACCCAGTACTTC

d_gene: NA
v_gene: TRBV30
j_gene: TRBJ1-2
len: 14
abundance: NA
CDR3aa: CAWIRTEGIGGYTF
CDR3nt: TGTGCCTGGATTAGAACGGAGGGAATCGGTGGCTACACCTTC

d_gene: NA
v_gene: TRBV7-9
j_gene: TRBJ2-3
len: 14
abundance: NA
CDR3aa: CASSLGRGPDTQYF
CDR3nt: TGTGCCAGCAGCTTAGGTAGGGGCCCAGATACGCAGTATTTT

d_gene: TRBD1
v_gene: TRBV28
j_gene: TRBJ1-3
len: 15
abundance: NA
CDR3aa: CATLNWGTGANTIYF
CDR3nt: TGTGCCACCTTAAACTGGGGGACAGGGGCGAACACCATATATTTT

d_gene: TRBD1
v_gene: TRBV11-2
j_gene: TRBJ1-2
len: 14
abundance: NA
CDR3aa: CASSTGQGDYGYTF
CDR3nt: TGTGCCAGCAGCACCGGACAGGGGGACTATGGCTACACCTTC

d_gene: NA
v_gene: TRBV5-4
j_gene: TRBJ2-1
len: 13
abundance: once
CDR3aa: CASSPRGSNEQFF
CDR3nt: TGTGCCAGCAGCCCCCGGGGTAGCAATGAGCAGTTCTTC

d_gene: NA
v_gene: TRBV4-3
j_gene: TRBJ1-3
len: 15
abundance: NA
CDR3aa: CASSQDRGGQNTIYF
CDR3nt: TGCGCCAGCAGCCAAGATAGGGGGGGCCAAAACACCATATATTTT

d_gene: NA
v_gene: TRBV5-4
j_gene: TRBJ1-3
len: 14
abundance: NA
CDR3aa: CASSLAGVGNTIYF
CDR3nt: TGTGCCAGCAGCTTGGCGGGAGTTGGAAACACCATATATTTT

d_gene: TRBD1
v_gene: TRBV18
j_gene: TRBJ1-2
len: 16
abundance: NA
CDR3aa: CASSPGSWTGNYGYTF
CDR3nt: TGTGCCAGCTCACCGGGGAGTTGGACAGGAAACTATGGCTACACCTTC

d_gene: TRBD1
v_gene: TRBV19
j_gene: TRBJ1-5
len: 15
abundance: many
CDR3aa: CASRNTPGGGQPQHF
CDR3nt: TGTGCCAGTAGAAATACCCCAGGGGGCGGCCAGCCCCAGCATTTT

d_gene: NA
v_gene: TRBV19
j_gene: TRBJ2-7
len: 14
abundance: NA
CDR3aa: CASSARGSTYEQYF
CDR3nt: TGTGCCAGTAGTGCGCGAGGAAGCACCTACGAGCAGTACTTC

d_gene: TRBD1
v_gene: TRBV4-1
j_gene: TRBJ2-7
len: 14
abundance: NA
CDR3aa: CASSLRDRAHEQYF
CDR3nt: TGCGCCAGCAGCCTCCGGGACAGGGCCCACGAGCAGTACTTC

d_gene: NA
v_gene: TRBV19
j_gene: TRBJ1-1
len: 14
abundance: NA
CDR3aa: CASKIQGLNTEAFF
CDR3nt: TGTGCCAGTAAAATCCAGGGATTGAACACTGAAGCTTTCTTT

d_gene: NA
v_gene: TRBV11-1
j_gene: TRBJ2-3
len: 13
abundance: NA
CDR3aa: CAVTRPSTDTQYF
CDR3nt: TGTGCCGTTACTAGGCCTAGCACAGATACGCAGTATTTT

d_gene: TRBD1
v_gene: TRBV7-2
j_gene: TRBJ1-4
len: 14
abundance: few
CDR3aa: CASSLGDRVEKLFF
CDR3nt: TGTGCCAGCAGCTTAGGGGACAGGGTGGAAAAACTGTTTTTT

d_gene: TRBD1
v_gene: TRBV7-2
j_gene: TRBJ1-6
len: 16
abundance: few
CDR3aa: CASSLVGQGANSPLHF
CDR3nt: TGTGCCAGCAGCTTAGTGGGACAGGGGGCGAACTCACCCCTCCACTTT

d_gene: TRBD1
v_gene: TRBV7-9
j_gene: TRBJ1-2
len: 14
abundance: NA
CDR3aa: CASSYDRGNYGYTF
CDR3nt: TGTGCCAGCAGCTACGACAGGGGGAACTATGGCTACACCTTC

d_gene: TRBD2
v_gene: TRBV29-1
j_gene: TRBJ2-7
len: 13
abundance: NA
CDR3aa: CSVAGGSSYEQYF
CDR3nt: TGCAGCGTCGCGGGGGGAAGCTCCTACGAGCAGTACTTC

d_gene: NA
v_gene: TRBV7-2
j_gene: TRBJ1-2
len: 14
abundance: NA
CDR3aa: CASSSTGPNYGYTF
CDR3nt: TGTGCCAGCAGCTCCACAGGACCTAACTATGGCTACACCTTC

d_gene: TRBD1
v_gene: TRBV5-1
j_gene: TRBJ1-2
len: 15
abundance: NA
CDR3aa: CASSPGTGANYGYTF
CDR3nt: TGCGCCAGCAGCCCTGGGACAGGGGCTAACTATGGCTACACCTTC

d_gene: NA
v_gene: TRBV5-6
j_gene: TRBJ1-1
len: 12
abundance: few
CDR3aa: CASSRSTTGSGF
CDR3nt: TGTGCCAGCAGCAGGTCTACGACCGGGTCGGGCTTT

d_gene: TRBD2
v_gene: TRBV5-4
j_gene: TRBJ2-3
len: 17
abundance: NA
CDR3aa: CASGERGARPSTDTQYF
CDR3nt: TGTGCCAGCGGGGAGCGGGGGGCAAGACCTAGCACAGATACGCAGTATTTT

d_gene: TRBD2
v_gene: TRBV29-1
j_gene: TRBJ2-3
len: 15
abundance: few
CDR3aa: CSVRKTGGASDTQYF
CDR3nt: TGCAGCGTTCGCAAAACCGGGGGGGCATCAGATACGCAGTATTTT

d_gene: NA
v_gene: TRBV9
j_gene: TRBJ1-4
len: 14
abundance: few
CDR3aa: CASSEQDTNEKLFF
CDR3nt: TGTGCCAGCAGCGAACAGGATACTAATGAAAAACTGTTTTTT